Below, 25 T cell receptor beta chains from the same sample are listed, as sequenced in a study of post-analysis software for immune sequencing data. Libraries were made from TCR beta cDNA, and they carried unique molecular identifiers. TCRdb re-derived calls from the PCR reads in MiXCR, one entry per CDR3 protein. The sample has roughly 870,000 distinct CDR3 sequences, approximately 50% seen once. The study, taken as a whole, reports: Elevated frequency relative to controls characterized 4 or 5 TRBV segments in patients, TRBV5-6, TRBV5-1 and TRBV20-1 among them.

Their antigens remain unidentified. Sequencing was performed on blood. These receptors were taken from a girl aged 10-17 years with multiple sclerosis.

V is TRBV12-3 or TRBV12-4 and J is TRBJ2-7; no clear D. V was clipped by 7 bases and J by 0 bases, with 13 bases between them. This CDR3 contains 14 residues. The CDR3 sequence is CASKPGSFSYEQYF. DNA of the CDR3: TGTGCCAGCAAACCCGGGTCCTTCTCCTACGAGCAGTACTTC.

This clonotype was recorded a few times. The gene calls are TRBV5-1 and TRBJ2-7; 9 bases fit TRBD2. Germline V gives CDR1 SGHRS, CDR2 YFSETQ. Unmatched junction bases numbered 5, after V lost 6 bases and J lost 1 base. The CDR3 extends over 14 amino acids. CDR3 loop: CASKKTSGSYEQYF. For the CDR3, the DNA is TGCGCCAGCAAGAAGACTAGCGGTTCCTACGAGCAGTACTTC.

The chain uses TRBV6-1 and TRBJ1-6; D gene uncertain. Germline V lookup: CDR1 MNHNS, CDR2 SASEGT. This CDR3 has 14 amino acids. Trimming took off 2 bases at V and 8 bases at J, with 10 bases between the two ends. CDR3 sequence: CASSELGSDSPLHF. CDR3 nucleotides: TGTGCCAGCAGTGAACTTGGGTCGGATTCACCCCTCCACTTT.

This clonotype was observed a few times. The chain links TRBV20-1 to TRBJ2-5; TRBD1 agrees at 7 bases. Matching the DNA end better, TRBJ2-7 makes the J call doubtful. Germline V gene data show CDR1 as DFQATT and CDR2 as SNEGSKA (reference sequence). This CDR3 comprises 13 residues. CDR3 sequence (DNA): TGCAGTGGCCAGACAGGGTTTAGCTACGAGCAGTACTTC. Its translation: CSGQTGFSYEQYF.

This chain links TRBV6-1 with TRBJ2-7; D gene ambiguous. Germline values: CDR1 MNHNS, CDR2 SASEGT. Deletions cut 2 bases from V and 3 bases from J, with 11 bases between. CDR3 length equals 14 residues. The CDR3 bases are TGTGCCAGCAGTGAACCGGGCCTCAACTACGAGCAGTACTTC. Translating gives CASSEPGLNYEQYF.

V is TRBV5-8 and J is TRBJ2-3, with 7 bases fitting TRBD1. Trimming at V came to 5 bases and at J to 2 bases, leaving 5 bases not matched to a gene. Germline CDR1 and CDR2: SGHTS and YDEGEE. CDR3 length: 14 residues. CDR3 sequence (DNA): TGTGCCAGCAGGCCAGGGGGTCCCACAGATACGCAGTATTTT. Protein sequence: CASRPGGPTDTQYF.

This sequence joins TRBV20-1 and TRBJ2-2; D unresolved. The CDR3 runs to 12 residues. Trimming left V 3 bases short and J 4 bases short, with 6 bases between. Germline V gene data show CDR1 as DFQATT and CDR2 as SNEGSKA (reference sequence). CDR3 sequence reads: CSASRATGELFF. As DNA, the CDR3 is TGCAGTGCTAGTCGGGCCACCGGGGAGCTGTTTTTT.

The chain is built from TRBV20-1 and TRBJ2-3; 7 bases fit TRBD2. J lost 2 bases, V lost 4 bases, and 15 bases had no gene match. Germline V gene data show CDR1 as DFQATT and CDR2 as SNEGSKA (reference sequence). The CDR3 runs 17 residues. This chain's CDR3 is CSATPAGLAEYTDTQYF. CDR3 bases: TGCAGTGCTACCCCGGCCGGGCTAGCGGAATACACAGATACGCAGTATTTT.

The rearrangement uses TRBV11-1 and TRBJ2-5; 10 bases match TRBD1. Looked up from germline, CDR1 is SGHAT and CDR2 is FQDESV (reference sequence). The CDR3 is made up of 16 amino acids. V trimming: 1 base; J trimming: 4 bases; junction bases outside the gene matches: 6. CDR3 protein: CASSLVEGQGRETQYF. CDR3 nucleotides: TGTGCCAGCAGCTTAGTAGAGGGACAGGGGCGAGAGACCCAGTACTTC.

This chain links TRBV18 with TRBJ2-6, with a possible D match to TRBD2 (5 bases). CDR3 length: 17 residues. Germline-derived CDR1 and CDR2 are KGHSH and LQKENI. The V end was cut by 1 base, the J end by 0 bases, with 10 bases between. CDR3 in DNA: TGTGCCAGCTCACCACTCGGACTGGGCTCTGGGGCCAACGTCCTGACTTTC. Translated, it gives CASSPLGLGSGANVLTF.

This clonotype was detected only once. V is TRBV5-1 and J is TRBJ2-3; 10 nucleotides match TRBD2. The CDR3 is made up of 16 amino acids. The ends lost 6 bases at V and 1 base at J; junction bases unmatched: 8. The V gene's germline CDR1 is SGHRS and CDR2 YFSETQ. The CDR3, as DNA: TGCGCCAGCACCCCTCTTAGCGGGAGGCGCACAGATACGCAGTATTTT. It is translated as CASTPLSGRRTDTQYF.

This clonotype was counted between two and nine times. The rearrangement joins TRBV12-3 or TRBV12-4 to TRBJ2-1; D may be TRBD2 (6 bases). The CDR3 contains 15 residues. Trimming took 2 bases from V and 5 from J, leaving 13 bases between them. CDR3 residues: CASSLLDYVHNEQFF. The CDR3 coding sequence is TGTGCCAGCAGTTTATTGGACTACGTCCACAATGAGCAGTTCTTC.

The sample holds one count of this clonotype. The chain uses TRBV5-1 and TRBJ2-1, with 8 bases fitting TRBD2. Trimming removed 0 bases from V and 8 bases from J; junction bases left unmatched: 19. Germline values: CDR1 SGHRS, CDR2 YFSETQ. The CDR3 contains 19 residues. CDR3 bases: TGCGCCAGCAGCTTGGTAGGGACTAGTTCAATCCTCGGGTTCGATGAGCAGTTCTTC. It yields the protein CASSLVGTSSILGFDEQFF.

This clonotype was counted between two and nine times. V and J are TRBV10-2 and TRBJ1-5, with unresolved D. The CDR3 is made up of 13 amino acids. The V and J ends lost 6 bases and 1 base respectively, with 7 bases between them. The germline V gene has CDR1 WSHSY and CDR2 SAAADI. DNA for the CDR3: TGCGCCAGCAGAAGAGGGAGCAATCAGCCCCAGCATTTT. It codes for CASRRGSNQPQHF.

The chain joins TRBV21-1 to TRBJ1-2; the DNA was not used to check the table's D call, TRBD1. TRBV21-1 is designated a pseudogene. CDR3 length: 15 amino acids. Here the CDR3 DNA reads TGTGCCAGCAGCAAATGGGGGATGTCTAACTATGGCTACACCTTC. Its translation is CASSKWGMSNYGYTF.

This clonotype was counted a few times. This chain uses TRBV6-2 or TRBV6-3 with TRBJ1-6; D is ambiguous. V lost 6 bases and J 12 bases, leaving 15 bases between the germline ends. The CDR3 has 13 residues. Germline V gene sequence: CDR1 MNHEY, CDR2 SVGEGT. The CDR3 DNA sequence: TGTGCCAGCAGGTTCCGTGGAGTGGAACCCCTCCACTTT. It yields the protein CASRFRGVEPLHF.

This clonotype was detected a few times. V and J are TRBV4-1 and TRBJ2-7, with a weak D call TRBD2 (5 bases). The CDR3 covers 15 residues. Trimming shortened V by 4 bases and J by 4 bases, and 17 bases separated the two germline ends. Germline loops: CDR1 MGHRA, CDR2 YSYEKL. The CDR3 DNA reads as TGCGCCAGCAGCCGCAACCGGGAACCCCTTTACGAGCAGTACTTC. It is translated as CASSRNREPLYEQYF.

The CDR3: CSAGNLAIGGTQYF. The CDR3 coding sequence is TGCAGTGCCGGGAATCTAGCGATTGGTGGGACCCAGTACTTC. This rearrangement joins TRBV20-1 to TRBJ2-5; maybe TRBD2 (6 bases). Germline values: CDR1 DFQATT, CDR2 SNEGSKA (reference sequence). V was pared by 6 bases and J by 7 bases, with 21 bases between. There are 14 residues in the CDR3.

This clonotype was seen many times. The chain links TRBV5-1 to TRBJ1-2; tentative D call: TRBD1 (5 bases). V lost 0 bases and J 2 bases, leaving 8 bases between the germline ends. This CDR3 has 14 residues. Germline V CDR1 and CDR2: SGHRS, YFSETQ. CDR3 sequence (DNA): TGCGCCAGCAGCTTGGCCCCAGGGAACTATGGCTACACCTTC. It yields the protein CASSLAPGNYGYTF.

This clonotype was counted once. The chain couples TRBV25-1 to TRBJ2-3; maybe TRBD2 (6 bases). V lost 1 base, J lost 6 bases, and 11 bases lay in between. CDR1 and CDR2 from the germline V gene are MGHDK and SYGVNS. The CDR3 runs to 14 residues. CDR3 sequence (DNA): TGTGCCAGCAGTGAATGGGAGGCTGGGGATACGCAGTATTTT. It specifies CASSEWEAGDTQYF.

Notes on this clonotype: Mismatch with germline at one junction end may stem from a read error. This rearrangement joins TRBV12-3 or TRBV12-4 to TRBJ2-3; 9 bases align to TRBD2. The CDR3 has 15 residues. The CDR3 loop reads CASRLAGDSTDTQYF. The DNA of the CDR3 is TGTGCCAGCAGATTAGCGGGGGATAGCACAGATACGCAGTATTTT.

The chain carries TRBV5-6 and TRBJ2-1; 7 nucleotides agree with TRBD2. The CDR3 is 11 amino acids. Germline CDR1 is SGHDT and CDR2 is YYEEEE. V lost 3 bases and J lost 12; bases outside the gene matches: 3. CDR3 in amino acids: CASSWTGGQFF. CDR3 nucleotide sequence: TGTGCCAGCAGCTGGACGGGAGGGCAGTTCTTC. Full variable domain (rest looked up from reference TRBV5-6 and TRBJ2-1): DAGVTQSPTHLIKTRGQQVTLRCSPKSGHDTVSWYQQALGQGPQFIFQYYEEEERQRGNFPDRFSGHQFPNYSSELNVNALLLGDSALYLCASSWTGGQFFGPGTRLTVL.

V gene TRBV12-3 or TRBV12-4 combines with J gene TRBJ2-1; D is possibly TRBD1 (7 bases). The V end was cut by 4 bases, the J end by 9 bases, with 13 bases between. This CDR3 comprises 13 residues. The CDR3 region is CASSSTQGGEQFF. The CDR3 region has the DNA TGTGCCAGCAGTTCGACCCAGGGGGGTGAGCAGTTCTTC.

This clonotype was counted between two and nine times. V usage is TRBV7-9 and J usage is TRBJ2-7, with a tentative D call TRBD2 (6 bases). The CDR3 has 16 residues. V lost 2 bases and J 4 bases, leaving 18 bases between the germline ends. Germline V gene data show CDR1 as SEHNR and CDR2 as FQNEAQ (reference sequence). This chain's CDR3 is CASSLFAGTWAYEQYF. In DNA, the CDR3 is TGTGCCAGCAGCTTATTCGCCGGGACTTGGGCTTACGAGCAGTACTTC.

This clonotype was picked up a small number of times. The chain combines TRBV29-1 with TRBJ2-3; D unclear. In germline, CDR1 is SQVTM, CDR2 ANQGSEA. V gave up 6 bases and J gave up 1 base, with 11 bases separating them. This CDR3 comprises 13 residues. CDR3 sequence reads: CSVLRLGTDTQYF. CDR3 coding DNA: TGCAGCGTCCTAAGATTGGGCACAGATACGCAGTATTTT.